Each of the 10 T cell receptor beta chains below was sequenced from the same sample in a study of OX40 agonist ivuxolimab in advanced cancers. Library method: the immunoSEQ multiplex PCR assay. TCRdb carries this immuneACCESS record with in-frame sequences only. Its versions omit some clonotypes, under half of them owing to an unresolved V gene in the studies checked, with the rest unexplained. The sample records over 95,000 clones, 91% of which are singletons. Around 0.32% of the sample is held by the ten biggest clonotypes. The sequences come from CD4+ or CD8+ T cells sorted from blood, collected in a trial of the OX40 agonist ivuxolimab. The receptors were sampled from an adult with an advanced solid tumor such as melanoma, head and neck, liver or kidney cancer.

In nucleotides, the CDR3 is TGTGCCAGCAGTTGGGGGCTCGGCAGGGTGAGAACAGATACGCAGTATTTT. Amino acids: CASSWGLGRVRTDTQYF. The chain employs TRBV28 and TRBJ2-3; possibly TRBD1 for D (6 bases). There are 17 residues in the CDR3. The ends were cut back, 4 bases at V and 3 bases at J, with 20 bases in the middle. Germline V gene lookup returns CDR1 MDHEN and CDR2 SYDVKM.

The V and J genes are TRBV6-5 and TRBJ1-1; 9 positions agree with TRBD1. The J segment lost 5 bases and the V segment lost 8 bases, leaving 9 bases of the junction unmatched. CDR1 is MNHEY and CDR2 is SVGAGI in the germline V gene. This CDR3 region has 14 residues. The CDR3 nucleotides are TGTGCCAGCGGCCCGACAGGGGGAGGTACTGAAGCTTTCTTT. Translating it yields CASGPTGGGTEAFF.

The chain links TRBV28 to TRBJ2-7, with 11 bases identical to TRBD2. V lost 6 bases to trimming and J lost 2 bases; unmatched junction nucleotides: 6. The germline gives CDR1 MDHEN, CDR2 SYDVKM. The CDR3 loop spans 15 amino acids. The CDR3 spells CASRSTSGTPYEQYF. In nucleotides, the CDR3 is TGTGCCAGCAGATCGACTAGCGGGACCCCCTACGAGCAGTACTTC.

The chain uses TRBV5-5 and TRBJ2-3; 11 bases agree with TRBD2. Trimming cost V 1 base and J 5 bases; bases outside gene matches: 9. The CDR3 sequence is 17 residues long. Germline CDR1 reads SGHKS; CDR2 reads YYEKEE (reference sequence). CDR3 bases: TGTGCCAGCAGCTTGTCTACTAGCGGGAGCGGTGGAGATACGCAGTATTTT. This sequence encodes CASSLSTSGSGGDTQYF.

The chain couples TRBV28 to TRBJ2-7; D is unclear. CDR3 length: 12 amino acids. Trimming left V 2 bases short and J 2 bases short, with 4 bases between. Germline V CDR1 and CDR2: MDHEN, SYDVKM. This chain's CDR3 is CASSLNTYEQYF. The CDR3 region has the DNA TGTGCCAGCAGTTTAAACACCTACGAGCAGTACTTC.

V is TRBV2 and J is TRBJ2-1, with 10 positions matching TRBD2. The CDR3 runs to 14 residues. CDR1 is SNHLY and CDR2 is FYNNEI in the germline V gene. Trimming removed 8 bases from V and 2 bases from J; junction bases left unmatched: 3. CDR3 sequence (DNA): TGTGCCAGCGAACTAGCGGGACCCTACAATGAGCAGTTCTTC. Translated: CASELAGPYNEQFF. Variable domain in full (rest from reference TRBV2 and TRBJ2-1): EPEVTQTPSHQVTQMGQEVILRCVPISNHLYFYWYRQILGQKVEFLVSFYNNEISEKSEIFDDQFSVERPDGSNFTLKIRSTKLEDSAMYFCASELAGPYNEQFFGPGTRLTVL.

The chain links TRBV27 to TRBJ2-7; no clear D gene. Per germline, CDR1 MNHEY and CDR2 SMNVEV (reference sequence). Deletions cut 5 bases from V and 3 bases from J, with 17 bases between. There are 15 residues in the CDR3. CDR3 protein: CASSVTRAQVYEQYF. The CDR3 DNA reads TGTGCCAGCAGTGTCACCCGGGCCCAAGTCTACGAGCAGTACTTC.

The chain uses TRBV5-1 and TRBJ2-1; TRBD2 agrees at 12 bases. The germline CDR1 and CDR2 sequences are SGHRS and YFSETQ. The CDR3 consists of 17 residues. Trimming took 4 bases from V and 8 from J; bases not matched to a gene: 13. Here the CDR3 DNA reads TGCGCCAGCAGCCCATCCGGACTAGCGGGAAGGAGTTATGAGCAGTTCTTC. As protein: CASSPSGLAGRSYEQFF.

V and J are TRBV5-8 and TRBJ2-5, with D possibly being TRBD1 (6 bases). CDR3 length: 16 residues. Looked up from germline, CDR1 is SGHTS and CDR2 is YDEGEE. V lost 4 bases to trimming and J lost 5 bases, with 21 bases between them. CDR3 sequence (DNA): TGTGCCAGCAGCCAAGTATTGGGACACCGAGGGGAGACCCAGTACTTC. It translates to CASSQVLGHRGETQYF.

This chain links TRBV9 with TRBJ1-4, with D possibly matching TRBD1 (5 bases). Trimming left V 4 bases short and J 3 bases short, with 19 bases between. The CDR3 has 17 residues. Germline CDR1 SGDLS, CDR2 YYNGEE. The CDR3 sequence is CASSSDPGGQANEKLFF. CDR3 coding DNA: TGTGCCAGCAGCTCAGACCCGGGGGGTCAGGCTAATGAAAAACTGTTTTTT.